This T cell receptor (beta chain) was sequenced during a study of blood T cell repertoires in COVID-19. Background on the study: Samples came from the United States, Italy and Spain, spanning acute and convalescent COVID-19.

In the authors' methods: It was from reference gene primer amplification that nucleated cell counts were estimated. TCRdb keeps only in-frame clones here, not all; method: immunoSEQ multiplex PCR. V and J calls and clone size come straight from that table; D and trimming were deduced from the DNA. The sample holds roughly 100,000 clones, roughly 80% seen once. CDR1 is LNHDA, CDR2 SQIVND, per germline (reference sequence). The CDR3 consists of 15 residues. The V gene end was trimmed by 5 bases and the J gene end by 4 bases; junction bases not matched to a gene: 6. The sample taken for sequencing was peripheral blood. The TCR was taken from a man aged 80 or over with active or convalescent COVID-19. The chain is built from TRBV19 and TRBJ2-5; 11 bases are shared with TRBD1. The CDR3 spells CASSGSGTGGETQYF. CDR3 nucleotide sequence: TGTGCCAGTAGTGGATCCGGGACAGGGGGAGAGACCCAGTACTTC.